This entry concerns a single TCR beta chain. This entry comes from a study of control samples from healthy donors and cancer patients. CDR1 and CDR2 from the germline V gene are LNHDA and SQIVND (reference sequence). The CDR3 loop spans 14 amino acids. The V gene lost 7 bases and the J gene lost 0 bases, with 10 bases spanning the gap. Measured with immunoSEQ multiplex PCR; TCRdb has only the in-frame clones, and not every one. The sample lists 150,000 to 200,000 clones; 92% were seen once. The J gene is TRBJ1-5, the V gene TRBV19; D gene unclear. Sequenced input: blood. This clonotype originated in a woman aged 30 to 39 in good health. This CDR3 reads CASNPVYSNQPQHF. DNA for the CDR3: TGTGCCAGTAACCCCGTTTATAGCAATCAGCCCCAGCATTTT.